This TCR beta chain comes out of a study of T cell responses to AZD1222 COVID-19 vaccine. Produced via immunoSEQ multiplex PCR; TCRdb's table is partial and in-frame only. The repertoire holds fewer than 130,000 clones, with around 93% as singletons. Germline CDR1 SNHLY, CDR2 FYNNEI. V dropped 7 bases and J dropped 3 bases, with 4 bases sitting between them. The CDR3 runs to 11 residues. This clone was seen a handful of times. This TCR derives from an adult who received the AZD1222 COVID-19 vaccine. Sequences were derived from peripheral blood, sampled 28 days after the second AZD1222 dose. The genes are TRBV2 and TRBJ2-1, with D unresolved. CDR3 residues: CASKGYNEQFF. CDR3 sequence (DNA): TGTGCCAGCAAGGGCTACAATGAGCAGTTCTTC. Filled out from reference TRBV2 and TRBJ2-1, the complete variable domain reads EPEVTQTPSHQVTQMGQEVILRCVPISNHLYFYWYRQILGQKVEFLVSFYNNEISEKSEIFDDQFSVERPDGSNFTLKIRSTKLEDSAMYFCASKGYNEQFFGPGTRLTVL.